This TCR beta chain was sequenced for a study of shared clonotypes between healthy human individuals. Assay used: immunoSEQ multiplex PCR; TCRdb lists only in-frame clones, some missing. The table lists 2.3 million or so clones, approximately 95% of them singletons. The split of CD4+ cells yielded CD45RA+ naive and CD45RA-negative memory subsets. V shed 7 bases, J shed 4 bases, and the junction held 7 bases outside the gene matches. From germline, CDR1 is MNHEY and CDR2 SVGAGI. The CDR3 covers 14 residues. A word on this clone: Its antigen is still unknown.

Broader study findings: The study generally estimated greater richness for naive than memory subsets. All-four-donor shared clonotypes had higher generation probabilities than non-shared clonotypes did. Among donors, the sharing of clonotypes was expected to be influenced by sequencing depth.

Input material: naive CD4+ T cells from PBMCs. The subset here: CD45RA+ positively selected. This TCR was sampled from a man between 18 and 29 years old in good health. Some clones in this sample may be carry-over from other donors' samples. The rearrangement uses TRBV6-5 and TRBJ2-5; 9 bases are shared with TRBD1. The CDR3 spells CASKTQGALETQYF. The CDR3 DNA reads TGTGCCAGCAAAACACAGGGGGCACTAGAGACCCAGTACTTC.